This record concerns one T cell receptor (beta chain) sequence. What it binds is unknown. Through a sample-barcoded 5' primer and a J-beta primer mix, a second PCR was run for roughly 7 to 12 cycles. Each of the samples gave a minimum of 2.5 million paired-end reads that contained CDR3. TCRdb recomputed calls from the 5' RACE reads with MiXCR, one row per CDR3 protein. The sample holds about a million distinct CDR3 sequences, about two fifths seen once. The data originate from a study of blood T cells in healthy people across ages. Study-level findings and limits: CMV status of donors was not determined, possibly confounding expanded clonotype changes.

Losses at the gene ends were 2 bases for V and 11 bases for J; bases not matched to a gene: 11. The CDR3 covers 15 residues. V usage is TRBV12-3 or TRBV12-4 and J usage is TRBJ2-5; the match to TRBD2 covers 10 bases. The source of this sequence is a man younger than 30 in good health. The specimen sequenced was blood. The CDR3 region has the DNA TGTGCCAGCAGTTTAAGCGGGGGGGACTACAATGAGCAGTACTTC. Its protein product is CASSLSGGDYNEQYF.